This T cell receptor (beta chain) was captured by sequencing in a study of T cell responses to AZD1222 COVID-19 vaccine (dated by TCRdb to the early 2020s). With regard to the full study: A total of 230 to 250 trial participants underwent TCR sequencing, of whom about 210 had received two doses of AZD1222 and 26 had received two doses of the MenACWY control vaccine. Trial participants were enrolled into age subgroups of 18-55, 56-69 and 70-plus years, which contained about 160, 30 and 59 TCR-sequenced participants, respectively. Summary of the overall study and its limitations: Reportedly, close to half of the unique spike-specific TCRs recognized epitopes lying outside the regions that are mutated in the B.1.351 and B.1.1.7 variants. In the small 56-69-year group, the increase in depth fell short of significance, most likely because of low power. Conclusions about previously exposed vaccinees are limited because only five to seven AZD1222 recipients were SARS-CoV-2 seropositive at baseline. No day 14 peak-response samples were available, so repertoires were characterized only after the peak T cell response. The whole spike protein was spanned by vaccine-associated CD4 TCRs, and dominant responses were seen in regions 160-218 and 743-854. Participants were mostly white British and included more females than males, and it was suggested by the authors that clonal diversity may have been underestimated. After two AZD1222 doses, spike-specific TCR breadth and depth were significantly higher than at day 0 and than in MenACWY recipients.

The CDR3 runs 16 amino acids, cysteine and phenylalanine included. Only the CDR3 part of the read is kept: 48 bases, read in frame from the first base. Trimming accounts for 1 base at V and 5 bases at J, while the number of junction bases matched to no gene is 8. CDR1 SGHVS and CDR2 FQNEAQ are derived from the germline V gene. The CDR3 regions of human TCRbeta chains were subjected to immunosequencing. As for how the authors treated the data: TCRs in the repertoires were matched against a reference library of SARS-CoV-2-specific TCRs that had been generated with the MIRA antigen-specificity platform. Breadth was defined as the fraction of unique TCRs that were SARS-CoV-2-associated. Depth was defined as the fraction of total T cells that were SARS-CoV-2-associated. Using the MIRA data, every spike-specific TCR was mapped to the spike region that the TCR reacted to and assigned to either a CD4 or a CD8 class. Log10-transformed breadth and depth values were compared by one-way ANOVA with Sidak's multiple comparisons tests. In its TCRdb copy, this immuneACCESS table keeps in-frame sequences only and misses some clones. Where compared with another copy, unresolved V genes explain less than half of these, and the others have no known cause. The V and J calls and clone size were taken over from that table, and D and trimming were inferred from the DNA. For this sample the table gives around 53,000 clones, of which about 85% were detected only once. Jointly, the top ten make up about 21% of the sample.

Note on this clone: Its cognate antigen has yet to be identified. Base-call qualities are not available, and no considerably larger clone is one nucleotide away.

The time point label, as the study defines it: baseline before first vaccination. Sample treatment or condition, as interpreted from the label and publication: meningococcal conjugate vaccine given as trial control. Vaccinee samples were obtained from the UK trials COV001 and COV002, which included a single-blind randomized controlled phase 2/3 trial of AZD1222 (ChAdOx1 nCoV-19) in healthy adults. Trial participant PBMC samples were collected at day 0 and day 28 after the second dose for TCRbeta chain sequencing. The receptor comes from an adult in good health. Sequencing was performed on peripheral blood, taken on day 0 of MenACWY control vaccination. Here the chain combines TRBV7-8 and TRBJ1-3, with 7 bases matching TRBD1. The CDR3 in this case is CASSLGGGRTRNTIYF. The sequence in DNA is TGTGCCAGCAGCTTAGGAGGGGGCCGCACTCGAAACACCATATATTTT.